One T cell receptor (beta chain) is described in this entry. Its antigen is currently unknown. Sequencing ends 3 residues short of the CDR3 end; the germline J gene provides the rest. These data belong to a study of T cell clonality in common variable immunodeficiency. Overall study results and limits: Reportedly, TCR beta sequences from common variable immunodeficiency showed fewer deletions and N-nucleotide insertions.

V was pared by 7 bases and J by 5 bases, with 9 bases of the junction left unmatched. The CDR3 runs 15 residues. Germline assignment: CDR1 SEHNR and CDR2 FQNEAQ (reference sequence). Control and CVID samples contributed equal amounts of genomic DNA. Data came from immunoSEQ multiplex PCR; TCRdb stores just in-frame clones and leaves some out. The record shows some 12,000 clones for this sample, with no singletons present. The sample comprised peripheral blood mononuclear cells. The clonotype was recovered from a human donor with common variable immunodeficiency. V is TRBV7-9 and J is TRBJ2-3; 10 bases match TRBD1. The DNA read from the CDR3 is TGTGCCAGCACCCGAGGGACAGGGGAAGGAGATACG. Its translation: CASTRGTGEGDT. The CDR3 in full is CASTRGTGEGDTQYF.